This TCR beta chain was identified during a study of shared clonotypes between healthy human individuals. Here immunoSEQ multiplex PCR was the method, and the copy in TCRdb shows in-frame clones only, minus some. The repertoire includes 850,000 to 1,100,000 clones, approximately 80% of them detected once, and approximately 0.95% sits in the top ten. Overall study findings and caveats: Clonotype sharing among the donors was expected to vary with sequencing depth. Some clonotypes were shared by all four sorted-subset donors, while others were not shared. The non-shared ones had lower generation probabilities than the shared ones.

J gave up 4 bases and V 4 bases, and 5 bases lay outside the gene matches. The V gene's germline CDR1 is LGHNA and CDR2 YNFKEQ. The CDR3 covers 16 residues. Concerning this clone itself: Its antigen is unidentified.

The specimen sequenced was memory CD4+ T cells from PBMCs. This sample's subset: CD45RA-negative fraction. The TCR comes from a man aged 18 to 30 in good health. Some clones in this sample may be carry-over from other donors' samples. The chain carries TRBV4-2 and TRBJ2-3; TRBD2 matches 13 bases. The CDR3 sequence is CASSLPLAGGADTQYF. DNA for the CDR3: TGTGCCAGCAGCCTGCCACTAGCGGGAGGGGCAGATACGCAGTATTTT.